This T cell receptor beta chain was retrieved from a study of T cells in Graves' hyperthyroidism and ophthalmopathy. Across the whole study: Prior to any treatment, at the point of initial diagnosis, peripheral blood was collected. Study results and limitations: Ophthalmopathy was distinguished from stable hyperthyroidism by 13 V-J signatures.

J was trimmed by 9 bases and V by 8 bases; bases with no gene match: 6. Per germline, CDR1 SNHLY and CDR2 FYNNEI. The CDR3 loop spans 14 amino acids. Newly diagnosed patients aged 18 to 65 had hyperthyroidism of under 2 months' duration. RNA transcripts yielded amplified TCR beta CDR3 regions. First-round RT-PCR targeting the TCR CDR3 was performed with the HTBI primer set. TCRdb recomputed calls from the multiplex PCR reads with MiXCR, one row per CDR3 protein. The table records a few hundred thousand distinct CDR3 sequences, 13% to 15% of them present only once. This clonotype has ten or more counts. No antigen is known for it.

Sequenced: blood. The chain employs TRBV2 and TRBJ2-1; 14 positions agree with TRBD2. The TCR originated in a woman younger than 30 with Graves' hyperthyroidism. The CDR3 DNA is TGTGCCAGCCGGGGACTAGCGGGAGTGGGTGAGCAGTTCTTC. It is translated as CASRGLAGVGEQFF.